Below, one T cell receptor beta chain is given with its context. Its antigen is unknown. These data come from a study of T cell responses to AZD1222 COVID-19 vaccine. General observations from the study: Spike-wide vaccine-associated CD4 TCRs dominated at 160-218 and 743-854.

Germline V gene sequence: CDR1 KGHSH, CDR2 LQKENI. This CDR3 contains 14 residues. Trimming shortened V by 1 base and J by 8 bases, and 14 bases separated the two germline ends. The data were produced by immunoSEQ multiplex PCR, yet TCRdb's version contains in-frame clones alone and is incomplete. The sample has around 70,000 clones; roughly 87% are singletons. This material consisted of peripheral blood, taken 28 days after the second AZD1222 dose. This clonotype originated in an adult who received the AZD1222 COVID-19 vaccine. The V gene is TRBV18, the J gene TRBJ1-2, with D unclear. The CDR3 reads CASSPRLEGGGYTF. The DNA for the CDR3 is TGTGCCAGCTCACCACGGTTGGAGGGCGGCGGCTACACCTTC.